This T cell receptor (beta chain) derives from a study of identical twins. General observations from the study: Beta out-of-frame sequences showed weaker excess twin sharing.

Worth noting for this clonotype: What it binds is unknown.

TCRdb re-derived calls from the 5' RACE reads in MiXCR, one entry per CDR3 protein. Of some 440,000 distinct CDR3 sequences in the sample, 20% to 25% were seen once. V shed 0 bases and J shed 3 bases, with 8 bases lying between them. The germline gives CDR1 ENHRY, CDR2 SYGVKD. The CDR3 extends over 14 amino acids. These data are also associated with another study on T cells expressing NK-cell markers. As that study records: Similarly, these clonotypes led the CD3+CD56-NKG2C+ fraction as well in a handful of donors.

The chain joins TRBV10-3 to TRBJ1-2; D remains unclear. This TCR was sampled from a young woman in good health. Sequenced: CD4+ T cells sorted from blood. CDR3 coding DNA: TGTGCCATCAGTGAGTCGGGCGATTACTATGGCTACACCTTC. Its translation: CAISESGDYYGYTF.